The 15 T cell receptor beta chains in this list originate from one sample, sequenced in a study of T-cell memory formation after mild COVID-19. TCRdb fed the 5' RACE reads into MiXCR, producing one record per CDR3 protein. This sample has about 340,000 distinct CDR3 sequences, with around a sixth found just once. Sample: PBMCs or a T cell subset sorted from them (not recorded which). The receptors stem from a man aged 18-30 years who had mild COVID-19 (a few samples of this study predate the infection). Cell type and time point are not known.

At least ten counts were recorded for this clonotype. The chain uses TRBV7-9 and TRBJ2-3, with D hard to call. The germline CDR1 and CDR2 sequences are SEHNR and FQNEAQ (reference sequence). The V end was cut by 3 bases, the J end by 0 bases, with 7 bases between. CDR3 length: 14 amino acids. Here the CDR3 reads CASSFITSTDTQYF. Written as DNA, the CDR3 is TGTGCCAGCAGCTTCATAACTAGCACAGATACGCAGTATTTT.

This chain uses TRBV7-9 with TRBJ2-3; 12 nucleotides match TRBD1. The CDR3 spans 18 residues. Germline V lookup: CDR1 SEHNR, CDR2 FQNEAQ (reference sequence). The junction had 13 bases not matched to a gene; V was cut back by 4 bases and J by 5 bases. Written as DNA, the CDR3 is TGTGCCAGCAGCTCCTACTGGAGCGGGACAGGGGGCCGAGATACGCAGTATTTT. Protein: CASSSYWSGTGGRDTQYF.

This clonotype was seen only a few times. V gene TRBV27 combines with J gene TRBJ2-2; unclear D gene. Trimming took off 5 bases at V and 4 bases at J, with 11 bases between the two ends. The germline CDR1 and CDR2 sequences are MNHEY and SMNVEV (reference sequence). CDR3 size: 14 residues. This CDR3 reads CASSLLGLTGELFF. The CDR3 nucleotides are TGTGCCAGCAGTCTCCTTGGGCTCACCGGGGAGCTGTTTTTT.

This clonotype has ten or more counts. The rearrangement uses TRBV24-1 and TRBJ2-5; TRBD1 agrees at 9 bases. The CDR3 length is 14 residues. The V segment lost 4 bases and the J segment 2 bases; nucleotides outside the gene matches: 1. CDR1 and CDR2 from the germline V gene are KGHDR and SFDVKD. In DNA form, the CDR3 reads TGTGCCACCAGTGAAGGACAGGGGCAAGAGACCCAGTACTTC. Protein: CATSEGQGQETQYF.

This chain uses TRBV20-1 with TRBJ2-5; 10 bases are shared with TRBD2. Trimming took 4 bases from V and 1 from J; bases not matched to a gene: 3. The CDR3 covers 14 residues. Looked up from germline, CDR1 is DFQATT and CDR2 is SNEGSKA (reference sequence). The CDR3 here is CSATSGRSQETQYF. CDR3 sequence (DNA): TGCAGTGCTACTAGCGGGAGATCCCAAGAGACCCAGTACTTC.

The CDR3 DNA reads TGTGCCAGCAGCTTAATGGGGCGAGGTGGCTACACCTTC. Translated, it gives CASSLMGRGGYTF. This chain joins TRBV11-2 and TRBJ1-2; D is perhaps TRBD1 (5 bases). The ends were cut back, 2 bases at V and 7 bases at J, with 11 bases in the middle. This CDR3 spans 13 amino acids. CDR1 is SGHAT, CDR2 FQNNGV, per germline.

This clonotype turned up a few times. This chain uses TRBV4-1 with TRBJ1-6, with a possible D match to TRBD1 (5 bases). V dropped 4 bases and J dropped 8 bases, with 15 bases sitting between them. There are 15 residues in the CDR3. Germline CDR1 is MGHRA and CDR2 is YSYEKL. CDR3 nucleotides: TGCGCCAGCAGCCTCCGGGACCCGGGGGATTCACCCCTCCACTTT. Its translation is CASSLRDPGDSPLHF.

This clonotype was counted between two and nine times. The V and J genes are TRBV7-9 and TRBJ1-6; D gene ambiguous. This CDR3 comprises 16 residues. Germline V gene data show CDR1 as SEHNR and CDR2 as FQNEAQ (reference sequence). V dropped 1 base and J dropped 9 bases, with 16 bases sitting between them. This CDR3 reads CASSLGIGSSASPLHF. CDR3 DNA sequence: TGTGCCAGCAGCTTAGGAATAGGGTCGTCAGCTTCACCCCTCCACTTT.

In its sample, this clonotype was seen many times. V gene TRBV5-5 combines with J gene TRBJ1-1, with D unresolved. The CDR3 consists of 15 residues. Germline V gene data show CDR1 as SGHKS and CDR2 as YYEKEE (reference sequence). Trimming shortened V by 4 bases and J by 2 bases, and 15 bases separated the two germline ends. CDR3 DNA: TGTGCCAGCAGCCTTGTTGGGCTGCCTAACACTGAAGCTTTCTTT. Its translation: CASSLVGLPNTEAFF. Based on the CDR3 plus reference TRBV5-5 and TRBJ1-1, the full variable domain is DAGVTQSPTHLIKTRGQQVTLRCSPISGHKSVSWYQQVLGQGPQFIFQYYEKEERGRGNFPDRFSARQFPNYSSELNVNALLLGDSALYLCASSLVGLPNTEAFFGQGTRLTVV.

The chain combines TRBV5-1 with TRBJ2-2; D remains ambiguous. Germline V lookup: CDR1 SGHRS, CDR2 YFSETQ. The CDR3 totals 14 residues. V shed 0 bases and J shed 3 bases, with 6 bases lying between them. CDR3 loop: CASSLDWDTGELFF. The CDR3 nucleotides read TGCGCCAGCAGCTTGGATTGGGACACCGGGGAGCTGTTTTTT. The full variable domain, its missing parts supplied by reference TRBV5-1 and TRBJ2-2, is KAGVTQTPRYLIKTRGQQVTLSCSPISGHRSVSWYQQTPGQGLQFLFEYFSETQRNKGNFPGRFSGRQFSNSRSEMNVSTLELGDSALYLCASSLDWDTGELFFGEGSRLTVL.

The chain joins TRBV20-1 to TRBJ1-2; D not resolved. V dropped 5 bases and J dropped 4 bases, with 14 bases sitting between them. CDR1 and CDR2 (germline): DFQATT, SNEGSKA (reference sequence). There are 13 residues in the CDR3. DNA for the CDR3: TGCAGTGCTCCCCGGCCAGGCGGCTATGGCTACACCTTC. Its protein is CSAPRPGGYGYTF.

The rearrangement joins TRBV7-2 to TRBJ1-5, with TRBD1 identical over 9 bases. Looked up from germline, CDR1 is SGHTA and CDR2 is FQGNSA. The CDR3 runs to 15 residues. The J segment lost 3 bases and the V segment lost 4 bases, leaving 4 bases of the junction unmatched. The DNA for the CDR3 is TGTGCCAGCAGCTCACAGGGGGCGATCAATCAGCCCCAGCATTTT. Translation: CASSSQGAINQPQHF.

The gene calls are TRBV4-3 and TRBJ1-2, with 9 bases matching TRBD1. Germline CDR1 and CDR2: LGHNA and YSLEER. The trim removed 3 bases at V and 0 bases at J, leaving 8 bases unmatched. There are 17 residues in the CDR3. CDR3: CASSHALGQGTNYGYTF. DNA of the CDR3: TGCGCCAGCAGCCATGCCTTAGGACAGGGGACTAACTATGGCTACACCTTC.

This clonotype has just a few counts. This sequence joins TRBV7-2 and TRBJ2-7; the match to TRBD2 covers 8 bases. The CDR3 has 13 amino acids. V dropped 5 bases and J dropped 6; count of bases not matched to a gene: 6. CDR1 is SGHTA and CDR2 is FQGNSA in the germline V gene. The CDR3 sequence is CASSTRGGFEQYV. The DNA for the CDR3 is TGTGCCAGCAGCACTCGCGGGGGGTTCGAGCAGTACGTC.

This clonotype has ten or more counts. This rearrangement joins TRBV10-3 to TRBJ2-5, with D tentatively TRBD1 (6 bases). V lost 3 bases to trimming and J lost 4 bases, with 6 bases between them. The CDR3 is made up of 12 amino acids. CDR1 and CDR2 from the germline V gene are ENHRY and SYGVKD. In DNA form, the CDR3 reads TGTGCCATCAGTGACAGGGGAGAGACCCAGTACTTC. It encodes CAISDRGETQYF.